One T cell receptor beta chain is described in this entry. MiXCR was run by TCRdb on the RT-PCR reads, yielding one entry per CDR3 protein. The sample shows about 400,000 distinct CDR3 sequences, 16% of them seen only once. The data were taken from a study of patients and donors after allogeneic stem cell transplantation. Sequencing input: blood, either unsorted or a sorted T cell fraction (not recorded which). This TCR derives from a human donor who was either an allogeneic HSCT recipient or a stem cell or donor lymphocyte infusion donor (not recorded which). It is not recorded whose cells these are; they may come from a transplant donor.

The chain's CDR3 is CATSRTEQYF. The CDR3 DNA sequence: TGTGCTACCAGCAGGACCGAGCAGTACTTC. The J gene is TRBJ2-7, the V gene TRBV2, with D unresolved. Germline CDR1 and CDR2: SNHLY and FYNNEI. CDR3 size: 10 residues.